This TCR beta chain was obtained from a study of CD8 T cells in Susac syndrome. Trimming removed 7 bases at V and 5 bases at J, with 8 bases between. The CDR3 sequence is 12 residues long. An input of 0.5 to 1 ug of RNA was subjected to reverse transcription using random hexamers. TCR beta CDR3 was amplified by immunoSEQ covering 54 Vbeta and 13 Jbeta. MiXCR, applied by TCRdb to the immunoSEQ multiplex PCR reads, yields one record per CDR3 protein. The table includes about 430,000 distinct CDR3 sequences, 85% detected once. This clonotype was seen just once. Sequencing of TCR beta, carried out with a high-throughput approach, was applied to CD8+ and CD4+ T cells from the blood. Each multiple sclerosis control was a treatment-naive patient with relapsing-remitting disease that was either stable or active.

The V call is TRBV12-3 or TRBV12-4, the J call TRBJ2-2; no definite D call. The sample consisted of CD8+ T cells from PBMCs. The TCR comes from a human donor with multiple sclerosis. The CDR3 reads CASMNPTGELFF. CDR3 bases: TGTGCCAGCATGAACCCAACCGGGGAGCTGTTTTTT.